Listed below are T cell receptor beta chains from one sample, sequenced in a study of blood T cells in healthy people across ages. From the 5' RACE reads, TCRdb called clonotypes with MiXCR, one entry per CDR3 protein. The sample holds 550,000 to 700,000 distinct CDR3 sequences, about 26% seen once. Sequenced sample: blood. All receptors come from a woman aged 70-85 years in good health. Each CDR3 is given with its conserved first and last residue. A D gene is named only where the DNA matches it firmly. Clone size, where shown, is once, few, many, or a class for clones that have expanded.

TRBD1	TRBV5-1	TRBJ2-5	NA	TGCGCCAGCAGGCAAACAGGGGGTCAAGAGACCCAGTACTTC	CASRQTGGQETQYF
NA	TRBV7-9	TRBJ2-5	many	TGTGCCAGCAGCTTACTTCGGGGCGAGACCCAGTACTTC	CASSLLRGETQYF
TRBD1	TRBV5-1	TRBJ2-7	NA	TGCGCCAGCAGCTTGGTTCAGGGGGCAGCCTACGAGCAGTACTTC	CASSLVQGAAYEQYF
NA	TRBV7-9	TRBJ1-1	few	TGTGCCAGCAGCTTAGGGGCAGGGGTCTTT	CASSLGAGVF
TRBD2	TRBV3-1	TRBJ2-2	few	TGTGCCAGCAGCCGATCCCGGCGGGGGGGCGTCGGGGAGCTGTTTTTT	CASSRSRRGGVGELFF
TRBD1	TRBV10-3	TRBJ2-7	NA	TGTGCCATCAGCCTGACAGGGAGCGACCACGAGCAGTACTTC	CAISLTGSDHEQYF
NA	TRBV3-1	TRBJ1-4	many	TGTGCCAGCAGGAGGGTGGATGAAAAACTGTTTTTT	CASRRVDEKLFF
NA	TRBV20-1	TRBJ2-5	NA	TGCAGTGGAACGGGGGTGATTCGGGAGACCCAGTACTTC	CSGTGVIRETQYF
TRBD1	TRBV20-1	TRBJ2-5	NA	TGCAGTGCTTCAGGACAGGGGCTGAAGACCCAGTACTTC	CSASGQGLKTQYF
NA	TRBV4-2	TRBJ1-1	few	TGTGCCAGCAGCCAAGGGAGAGGGAAGAACGCTGAAGCTTTCTTT	CASSQGRGKNAEAFF
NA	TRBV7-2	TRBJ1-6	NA	TGTGCCAGCAGCTCCGAGGCCACCAGGGCTCCCCTCCACTTT	CASSSEATRAPLHF
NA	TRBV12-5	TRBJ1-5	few	TGTGCTAGTGCGGTGGGAATTAGCAATCAGCCCCAGCATTTT	CASAVGISNQPQHF
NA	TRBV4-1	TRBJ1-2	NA	TGCGCCAGCAGCCAAGTCGATGTCCAGCATCTCTATGGCTACACCTTC	CASSQVDVQHLYGYTF
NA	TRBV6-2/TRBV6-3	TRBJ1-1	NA	TGTGCCAGCAGTTTCGGCAGGTCCGTGGCTTTCTTT	CASSFGRSVAFF
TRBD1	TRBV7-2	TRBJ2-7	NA	TGTGCCAGCAGCTTCTTCGGGGACAGGGGTCACGAGCAGTACTTC	CASSFFGDRGHEQYF
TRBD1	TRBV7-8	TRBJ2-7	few	TGTGCCAGCAGCTTAGTTATAGGGGGCTATGCCTACGAGCAGTACTTC	CASSLVIGGYAYEQYF
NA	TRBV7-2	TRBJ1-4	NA	TGTGCCAGCAGCTTGGCGGGGCCCTTTTCAACTAATGAAAAACTGTTTTTT	CASSLAGPFSTNEKLFF
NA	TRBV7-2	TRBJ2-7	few	TGTGCCAGCAGCTTAATTGGTAGTGGCGAGCAGTACTTC	CASSLIGSGEQYF
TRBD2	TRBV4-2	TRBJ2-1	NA	TGTGCCAGCAGCCCCAGGACTAGCGGGGTTAGTACCTACAATGAGCAGTTCTTC	CASSPRTSGVSTYNEQFF
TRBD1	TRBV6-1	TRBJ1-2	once	TGTGCCAGCAGTGAATCCGACAGGGGGTATGGCTACACCTTC	CASSESDRGYGYTF
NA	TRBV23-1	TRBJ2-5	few	TGCGCCAGCAGTCACGGGCCGGGGGAGACCCAGTACTTC	CASSHGPGETQYF
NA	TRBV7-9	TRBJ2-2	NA	TGTGCCAGCAGCCCAGACGGGCTGAACACCGGGGAGCTGTTTTTT	CASSPDGLNTGELFF
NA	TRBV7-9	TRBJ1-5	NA	TGTGCCAGCGCACAACAGAGTAATCAGCCCCAGCATTTT	CASAQQSNQPQHF
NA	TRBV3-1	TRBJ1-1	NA	TGTGCCAGCAGCCGCCCCCCGGGAGAGGGAGGGAACACTGAAGCTTTCTTT	CASSRPPGEGGNTEAFF
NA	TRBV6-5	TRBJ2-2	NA	TGTGCCAGCAGGGACTTTCAGAACACCGGGGAGCTGTTTTTT	CASRDFQNTGELFF
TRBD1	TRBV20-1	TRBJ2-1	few	TGCAGTGCTAGAGGAAGTTGGGCAGGGGGCACTGAGCAGTTCTTC	CSARGSWAGGTEQFF
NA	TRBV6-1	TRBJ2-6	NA	TGTGCCAGCAGTGAAGCGACCGCGGCCTCTGGGGCCAACGTCCTGACTTTC	CASSEATAASGANVLTF
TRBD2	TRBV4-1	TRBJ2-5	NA	TGCGCCAGCAGCAAAAGCGGGGGGGCTTGGGAGACCCAGTACTTC	CASSKSGGAWETQYF
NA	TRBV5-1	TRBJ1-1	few	TGCGCCAGCAGCTTTGAGGGGTTGGGGAACACTGAAGCTTTCTTT	CASSFEGLGNTEAFF
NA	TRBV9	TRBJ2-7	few	TGTGCCAGCAGCGTTTCCCCCTCCACCCCCTACGAGCAGTACTTC	CASSVSPSTPYEQYF
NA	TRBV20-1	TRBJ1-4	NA	TGCAGTGCTGGAATAGGGGCAACTAATGAAAAACTGTTTTTT	CSAGIGATNEKLFF
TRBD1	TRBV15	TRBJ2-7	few	TGTGCCACCAGCAGAGCTGACAGGGTCCGCGAGCAGTACTTC	CATSRADRVREQYF
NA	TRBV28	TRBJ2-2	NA	TGTGCCACCGCGGAGGCCATAAGGACCGGGGAGCTGTTTTTT	CATAEAIRTGELFF
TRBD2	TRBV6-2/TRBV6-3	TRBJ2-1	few	TGTGCCAGCAGTTACTCGGCTAGCGGGGGGACTGAGCAGTTCTTC	CASSYSASGGTEQFF
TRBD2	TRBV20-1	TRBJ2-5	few	TGCAGTGCCAAGGGGACTAGCGGAACCCAAGAGACCCAGTACTTC	CSAKGTSGTQETQYF
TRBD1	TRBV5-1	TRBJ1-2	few	TGCGCCAGCAGCGCAGACAGGGGGCGAGAGCATGGCTACACCTTC	CASSADRGREHGYTF
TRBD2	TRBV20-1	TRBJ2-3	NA	TGCAGTGCCCAAGATCCGGGGAGGGGATCAGATACGCAGTATTTT	CSAQDPGRGSDTQYF
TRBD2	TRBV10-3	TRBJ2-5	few	TGTGCCATCAGTGTGCGGGAGAAAGAGACCCAGTACTTC	CAISVREKETQYF
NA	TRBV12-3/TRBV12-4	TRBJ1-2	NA	TGTGCCAGCAGCACACTTTACTATGGCTACACCTTC	CASSTLYYGYTF
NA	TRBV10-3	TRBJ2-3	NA	TGTGCCATCCGGGACCCAGGAGGGAACACAGATACGCAGTATTTT	CAIRDPGGNTDTQYF
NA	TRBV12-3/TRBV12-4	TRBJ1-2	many	TGTGCCAGCAGTTTATATGGGGACCCCCTGCGGGGCTACACCTTC	CASSLYGDPLRGYTF
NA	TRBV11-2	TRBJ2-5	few	TGTGCCAGCAGCACATCACGGAGCGAAGAGACCCAGTACTTC	CASSTSRSEETQYF
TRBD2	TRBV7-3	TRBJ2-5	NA	TGTGCCAGCAGCCGCAGCGGGGCAAACCAAGAGACCCAGTACTTC	CASSRSGANQETQYF
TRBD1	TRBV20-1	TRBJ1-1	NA	TGCAGTGCTAGAGCTCAGGGGGCACCGAACACTGAAGCTTTCTTT	CSARAQGAPNTEAFF
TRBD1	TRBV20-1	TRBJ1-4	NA	TGCAGTGCTAGAGATATCCTCCGGACAGGACGGAATGAAAAACTGTTTTTT	CSARDILRTGRNEKLFF
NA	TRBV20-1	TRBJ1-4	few	TGCAGTGTTTATGGGGATACTAATGAAAAACTGTTTTTT	CSVYGDTNEKLFF
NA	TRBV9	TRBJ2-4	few	TGTGCCAGCAGCCCCTTCCTGGGTAAGGAGACCAAAAACATTCAGTACTTC	CASSPFLGKETKNIQYF
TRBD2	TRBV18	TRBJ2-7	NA	TGTGCCAGCTCGCGGACTAGCGGGGGACTATACGAGCAGTACTTC	CASSRTSGGLYEQYF
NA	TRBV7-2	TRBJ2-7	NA	TGTGCCAGCAGCTTACGAGCCTTGGAAGACTACGAGCAGTACTTC	CASSLRALEDYEQYF
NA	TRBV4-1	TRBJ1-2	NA	TGCGCCAGCAGCCAAGGGGCGGGTGACTGTGGTTACACCTTC	CASSQGAGDCGYTF
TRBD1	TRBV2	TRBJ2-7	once	TGTGCCAGCAATGTAATAGGACAGGGGGCCAACGAGCAGTACTTC	CASNVIGQGANEQYF
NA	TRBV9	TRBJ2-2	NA	TGTGCCAGCAGTAAGGCGAACACCGGGGAGCTGTTTTTT	CASSKANTGELFF
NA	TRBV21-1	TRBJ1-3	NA	TGTGCCCTTTGGGCCGGCCGGACTCTCTCTGGAAACACCATATATTTT	CALWAGRTLSGNTIYF
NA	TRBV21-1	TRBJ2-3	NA	TGTGCCAGCAGCAGACTAGCGGGGGGTGTCTTGGCAGATACGCAGTATTTT	CASSRLAGGVLADTQYF
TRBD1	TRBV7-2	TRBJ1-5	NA	TGTGCCAGCAGCTTAGATGACAGGGTTGGACAGCCCCAGCATTTT	CASSLDDRVGQPQHF
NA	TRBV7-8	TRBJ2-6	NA	TGTGCCAGCAGCTTAGTCCCGCAGGGGTCCTCTGGGGCCAACGTCCTGACTTTC	CASSLVPQGSSGANVLTF
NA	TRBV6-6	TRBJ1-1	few	TGTGCCAGCAGTTTTCAAGGGATCACTGAAGCTTTCTTT	CASSFQGITEAFF
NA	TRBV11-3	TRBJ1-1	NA	TGTGCCAGCAGCTTAGATCATGGAGGGAGGTCTGAAGCTTTCTTT	CASSLDHGGRSEAFF
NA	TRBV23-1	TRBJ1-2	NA	TGCGCCAGCATCTGCTTAAACAGGGAGGGCTACACCTTC	CASICLNREGYTF